The 17 T cell receptor beta chains listed next were all sequenced from one sample in a study of PD-L1 blockade in urothelial cancer. Documented time point: pretreatment peripheral blood. Data came from immunoSEQ multiplex PCR; TCRdb stores just in-frame clones and leaves some out. The table has approximately 86,000 clones, around four fifths seen once. This sample comprised PBMCs, obtained around atezolizumab (anti-PD-L1) treatment. These receptor sequences come from a man aged 35-49 years with urothelial cancer.

This sequence joins TRBV5-1 and TRBJ2-3, with TRBD1 matching 8 bases. The V and J ends lost 2 bases and 3 bases, in that order; junction bases with no gene match: 8. The CDR3 extends over 16 amino acids. Germline V lookup: CDR1 SGHRS, CDR2 YFSETQ. CDR3 region: CASSLRTGRGTDTQYF. CDR3 nucleotides: TGCGCCAGCAGCTTAAGGACAGGGCGAGGGACAGATACGCAGTATTTT.

The rearrangement links TRBV10-2 to TRBJ2-2, with D possibly TRBD2 on 5 matching bases. V shed 6 bases and J shed 7 bases, with 21 bases lying between them. The germline V gene encodes CDR1 WSHSY and CDR2 SAAADI. The CDR3 is 16 residues long. This CDR3 reads CASSGLTDTGDGELFF. The DNA for the CDR3 is TGCGCCAGCAGCGGTCTTACAGATACCGGGGACGGGGAGCTGTTTTTT.

The chain has TRBV11-2 and TRBJ2-7; 10 bases match TRBD2. This CDR3 is built from 18 residues. J lost 4 bases, V lost 3 bases, and 15 bases had no gene match. The germline CDR1 and CDR2 sequences are SGHAT and FQNNGV. This CDR3 is CASSFPSSGSPLGYEQYF. For the CDR3, the DNA is TGTGCCAGCAGCTTCCCCTCTAGCGGGAGCCCCCTCGGGTACGAGCAGTACTTC. The variable domain in full, with the rest retrieved from reference TRBV11-2 and TRBJ2-7, is EAGVAQSPRYKIIEKRQSVAFWCNPISGHATLYWYQQILGQGPKLLIQFQNNGVVDDSQLPKDRFSAERLKGVDSTLKIQPAKLEDSAVYLCASSFPSSGSPLGYEQYFGPGTRLTVT.

Written as DNA, the CDR3 is TGTGCCAGTAGCCCCAACCCCAGGGGGAGGTACAATGAGCAGTTCTTC. It is translated as CASSPNPRGRYNEQFF. The chain is built from TRBV19 and TRBJ2-1; D is possibly TRBD1 (7 bases). The CDR3 covers 16 residues. Looked up from germline, CDR1 is LNHDA and CDR2 is SQIVND (reference sequence). Trimming left V 6 bases short and J 4 bases short, with 19 bases between.

This chain joins TRBV10-3 and TRBJ2-7; a possible D gene is TRBD2 (6 bases). The CDR3 runs 13 residues. The germline CDR1 and CDR2 sequences are ENHRY and SYGVKD. Between the trimmed V and J ends, which lost 4 bases and 3 bases, there was a span of 10 bases. The CDR3, as DNA: TGTGCCATCAGTGGGGGGGTCGGCTACGAGCAGTACTTC. Protein sequence: CAISGGVGYEQYF.

The chain is built from TRBV7-3 and TRBJ2-7, with D perhaps TRBD2 (6 bases). V was clipped by 3 bases and J by 3 bases, with 15 bases between them. CDR3 length equals 15 residues. Germline loops: CDR1 SGHTA, CDR2 FQGTGA. The CDR3, as DNA: TGTGCCAGCAGCTTGGCCGGGAGAGCTGGCTACGAGCAGTACTTC. It yields the protein CASSLAGRAGYEQYF.

This clone was detected only once. The genes are TRBV9 and TRBJ1-1; 9 bases line up with TRBD1. V lost 3 bases and J lost 4; bases outside the gene matches: 4. The CDR3 is 14 amino acids. CDR1 and CDR2 (germline): SGDLS, YYNGEE. CDR3 amino acids: CASSATGGSTEAFF. The CDR3 DNA reads as TGTGCCAGCAGCGCGACAGGGGGAAGCACTGAAGCTTTCTTT.

The V gene is TRBV27, the J gene TRBJ2-1; 11 bases are a match to TRBD2. The junction had 1 base not matched to a gene; V was cut back by 4 bases and J by 5 bases. The CDR3 sequence is 14 residues long. Germline V gene lookup returns CDR1 MNHEY and CDR2 SMNVEV (reference sequence). CDR3: CASSSGLADNEQFF. CDR3 sequence (DNA): TGTGCCAGCAGTTCGGGACTAGCGGACAATGAGCAGTTCTTC.

This rearrangement joins TRBV19 to TRBJ2-7; weak D call: TRBD1 (5 bases). Deletions cut 4 bases from V and 1 base from J, with 14 bases between. CDR3 length equals 15 residues. Germline assignment: CDR1 LNHDA and CDR2 SQIVND (reference sequence). CDR3 region: CASSKGVGASYEQYF. The DNA for the CDR3 is TGTGCCAGTAGTAAAGGCGTAGGGGCTTCCTACGAGCAGTACTTC. The variable domain in full, with the rest retrieved from reference TRBV19 and TRBJ2-7, is DGGITQSPKYLFRKEGQNVTLSCEQNLNHDAMYWYRQDPGQGLRLIYYSQIVNDFQKGDIAEGYSVSREKKESFPLTVTSAQKNPTAFYLCASSKGVGASYEQYFGPGTRLTVT.

This chain connects TRBV28 to TRBJ2-3, with TRBD2 matching 13 bases. Germline V CDR1 and CDR2: MDHEN, SYDVKM. The ends lost 6 bases at V and 5 bases at J; junction bases unmatched: 5. This CDR3 spans 15 amino acids. CDR3 sequence: CASSETSGGGDTQYF. For the CDR3, the DNA is TGTGCCAGCAGCGAAACTAGCGGGGGGGGAGATACGCAGTATTTT.

This clone was counted between two and nine times. This chain joins TRBV19 and TRBJ1-5; 7 bases map to TRBD1. This CDR3 is built from 13 residues. Unmatched junction bases numbered 4, after V lost 4 bases and J lost 7 bases. The V gene's germline CDR1 is LNHDA and CDR2 SQIVND (reference sequence). The DNA for the CDR3 is TGTGCCAGTAGTAAGGGCAGGGGGCAGCCCCAGCATTTT. Translating gives CASSKGRGQPQHF.

As to this clone: Mismatch with germline at one junction end may stem from a read error. The J gene is TRBJ2-7, the V gene TRBV30; TRBD2 agrees at 8 bases. The CDR3 has 13 amino acids. Germline V gene lookup returns CDR1 GTSNPN and CDR2 SVGIG (reference sequence). The CDR3 DNA reads TGTGCCCGGAGCCGGGGGGGGCGCGACGAGCAGTACTTC. Translating it yields CARSRGGRDEQYF.

V is TRBV5-8 and J is TRBJ2-1; the D is unclear. The CDR3 runs 15 residues. The germline V and J ends were trimmed by 6 bases and 7 bases, with 20 bases remaining between them. Germline V gene lookup returns CDR1 SGHTS and CDR2 YDEGEE. The CDR3 nucleotides read TGTGCCAGCACCCCTGACTCCTGGCTACGAAATGAGCAGTTCTTC. Translating it yields CASTPDSWLRNEQFF.

The V and J genes are TRBV19 and TRBJ1-4; D gene ambiguous. Germline assignment: CDR1 LNHDA and CDR2 SQIVND (reference sequence). With 5 bases removed from V and 5 bases from J, the gap between germline ends came to 6 bases. CDR3 size: 12 residues. CDR3 residues: CASSEANEKLFF. The CDR3 nucleotides are TGTGCCAGTAGTGAAGCGAATGAAAAACTGTTTTTT.

This chain links TRBV19 with TRBJ1-2; no reliable D call. Trimming took off 4 bases at V and 7 bases at J, with 7 bases between the two ends. CDR3 size: 11 residues. CDR1 is LNHDA, CDR2 SQIVND, per germline (reference sequence). CDR3 sequence: CASSTRRGYTF. As DNA, the CDR3 is TGTGCCAGTAGTACCAGGCGTGGCTACACCTTC.

This chain joins TRBV27 and TRBJ2-7, with D possibly TRBD1 on 6 matching bases. This CDR3 is 15 amino acids long. The V gene lost 5 bases and the J gene lost 3 bases, with 17 bases spanning the gap. Germline CDR1 MNHEY, CDR2 SMNVEV (reference sequence). The CDR3 DNA reads TGTGCCAGCAGTCCCCGACCGGGACAAATCTACGAGCAGTACTTC. This codes for CASSPRPGQIYEQYF.

This clone was counted between two and nine times. This sequence joins TRBV10-1 and TRBJ1-5; D may be TRBD1 (6 bases). There are 14 residues in the CDR3. V lost 10 bases and J 6 bases, leaving 19 bases between the germline ends. CDR1 is WNHNN, CDR2 SYGVQD, per germline (reference sequence). The CDR3 sequence: CATRVLQDSQPQHF. Here the CDR3 DNA reads TGCGCCACAAGGGTACTGCAGGACAGTCAGCCCCAGCATTTT.